Listed below are T cell receptor beta chains from one sample, sequenced in a study of radiation and T cells in renal cell carcinoma. Profiled with immunoSEQ multiplex PCR; TCRdb holds only in-frame clones, not every one. The repertoire holds about 130,000 clones, with 75% to 90% as singletons. Material: blood, obtained from a patient whose treatment included radiotherapy and nephrectomy. All receptors come from a woman in her sixties or seventies with renal cell carcinoma. Each CDR3 is given with its conserved first and last residue. The D gene is left open where the match is weak. Clone size is not always given. Where it is, it says once, few, many or a class for expanded clones.

>TRBJ2-7|.|.|14|TRBV25-1
CASSESGRTYEQYF
TGTGCCAGCAGTGAATCAGGGCGAACCTACGAGCAGTACTTC
>TRBJ1-3|.|.|18|TRBV2
CASSPPLAGLVSGNTIYF
TGTGCCAGCAGCCCCCCTCTTGCGGGGCTCGTCTCTGGAAACACCATATATTTT
>TRBJ2-5|TRBD1|.|14|TRBV6-6
CASKKRQGSEEQYF
TGTGCCAGCAAGAAAAGACAGGGTTCGGAGGAGCAGTACTTC
>TRBJ2-5|TRBD1|.|15|TRBV19
CASTPGQGPQETQYF
TGTGCCAGTACCCCAGGACAGGGCCCTCAAGAGACCCAGTACTTC
>TRBJ1-4|.|.|11|TRBV20-1
CSARDSEKLFF
TGCAGTGCTAGGGACAGTGAAAAACTGTTTTTT
>TRBJ1-4|.|.|16|TRBV6-5
CASSYSELSTNEKLFF
TGTGCCAGCAGTTACTCTGAACTATCAACTAATGAAAAACTGTTTTTT
>TRBJ2-3|.|.|12|TRBV5-1
CASSPDTDTQYF
TGCGCCAGCAGCCCCGACACAGATACGCAGTATTTT
>TRBJ1-1|.|.|16|TRBV9
CASSVGGFFTDTEAFF
TGTGCCAGCAGCGTAGGGGGTTTCTTCACGGACACTGAAGCTTTCTTT
>TRBJ2-3|TRBD2|.|14|TRBV9
CASSSGTTTDTQYF
TGTGCCAGCAGCTCCGGGACTACCACAGATACGCAGTATTTT
>TRBJ1-1|TRBD1|few|20|TRBV10-3
CAISESIHLTGDKWGTEAFF
TGTGCCATCAGTGAGTCGATCCACCTGACAGGGGATAAATGGGGCACTGAAGCTTTCTTT
>TRBJ2-2|TRBD1|.|14|TRBV2
CASRTGRDTGELFF
TGTGCCAGCCGGACAGGGCGGGACACCGGGGAGCTGTTTTTT
>TRBJ2-5|TRBD1|.|15|TRBV2
CASSGDRDSQETQYF
TGTGCCAGCAGTGGGGACAGGGATAGCCAAGAGACCCAGTACTTC
>TRBJ2-1|TRBD2|.|14|TRBV9
CASQRTSGNNEQFF
TGTGCCAGCCAACGGACTAGCGGTAACAATGAGCAGTTCTTC
>TRBJ1-1|.|few|12|TRBV10-3
CAISANRAEAFF
TGTGCCATCAGTGCGAACAGGGCTGAAGCTTTCTTT
>TRBJ2-3|TRBD2|.|14|TRBV7-3
CASGFSGGADTQYF
TGTGCCAGCGGATTCTCCGGGGGGGCAGATACGCAGTATTTT
>TRBJ1-1|.|.|15|TRBV6-5
CASSYGQRGDTEAFF
TGTGCCAGCAGTTACGGACAAAGGGGCGACACTGAAGCTTTCTTT
>TRBJ1-5|.|few|15|TRBV18
CASSPGRASGQPQHF
TGTGCCAGCTCACCAGGGCGGGCATCTGGTCAGCCCCAGCATTTT
>TRBJ1-2|.|.|14|TRBV7-9
CASSPETAFYGYTF
TGTGCCAGCAGCCCAGAGACAGCCTTTTATGGCTACACCTTC
>TRBJ1-2|.|.|14|TRBV2
CASSGADQNYGYTF
TGTGCCAGCAGTGGGGCGGATCAAAACTATGGCTACACCTTC
>TRBJ2-3|.|.|16|TRBV7-3
CASSLMAAASTDTQYF
TGTGCCAGCAGCTTAATGGCAGCAGCTAGCACAGATACGCAGTATTTT
>TRBJ1-1|.|few|12|TRBV30
CAWRGGPGEAFF
TGTGCCTGGAGGGGGGGTCCGGGTGAAGCTTTCTTT
>TRBJ1-2|TRBD1|.|15|TRBV6-6
CASSYTGETTYGYTF
TGTGCCAGCAGTTACACAGGGGAGACGACTTATGGCTACACCTTC
>TRBJ2-2|.|.|18|TRBV19
CASTDLGTPGTNTGELFF
TGTGCCAGTACCGACCTCGGGACCCCCGGGACGAACACCGGGGAGCTGTTTTTT
>TRBJ2-3|.|.|16|TRBV19
CASSMQGGIGIDTQYF
TGTGCCAGTAGTATGCAGGGCGGGATAGGGATAGATACGCAGTATTTT
>TRBJ2-2|.|.|15|TRBV28
CASSPGVALAGELFF
TGTGCCAGCAGCCCCGGGGTAGCGCTGGCCGGGGAGCTGTTTTTT
>TRBJ2-1|.|.|13|TRBV19
CASSAGQLNEQFF
TGTGCCAGTAGTGCCGGACAGCTCAATGAGCAGTTCTTC
>TRBJ2-1|TRBD2|.|18|TRBV4-1
CASSQVPTSGGVRDEQFF
TGCGCCAGCAGCCAGGTACCCACTAGCGGGGGTGTTAGGGATGAGCAGTTCTTC
>TRBJ1-1|.|.|15|TRBV6-5
CASSPGQFMNTEAFF
TGTGCCAGCAGCCCCGGACAGTTCATGAACACTGAAGCTTTCTTT
>TRBJ1-5|.|.|15|TRBV19
CASNPRHRGDQPQHF
TGTGCCAGTAACCCTCGACACCGGGGAGATCAGCCCCAGCATTTT
>TRBJ2-3|TRBD1|.|15|TRBV11-3
CASSDRGPVGDTQYF
TGTGCCAGCAGCGACAGGGGGCCGGTCGGGGATACGCAGTATTTT
>TRBJ2-7|.|.|11|TRBV7-2
CASSLSYEQYF
TGTGCCAGCAGCTTGTCCTACGAGCAGTACTTC
>TRBJ1-6|TRBD1|once|17|TRBV7-2
CASSISLGGQNNSPLHF
TGTGCCAGCAGCATTAGTTTGGGGGGACAGAATAATTCACCCCTCCACTTT
>TRBJ2-1|.|.|15|TRBV6-6
CASSYKGSYMNEQFF
TGTGCCAGCAGTTACAAGGGGAGTTATATGAATGAGCAGTTCTTC
>TRBJ1-1|TRBD1|.|16|TRBV7-9
CASSSPGQGAYTEAFF
TGTGCCAGCAGCTCGCCGGGACAGGGGGCTTACACTGAAGCTTTCTTT
>TRBJ1-1|TRBD1|few|15|TRBV11-2
CASSTRTGIHTEAFF
TGTGCCAGCAGCACCCGGACAGGGATCCACACTGAAGCTTTCTTT
>TRBJ1-2|.|.|14|TRBV6-5
CASSYGSLNYGYTF
TGTGCCAGCAGTTACGGCAGCCTAAACTATGGCTACACCTTC
>TRBJ1-5|.|.|14|TRBV15
CATSRGRSNQPQHF
TGTGCCACCAGCAGAGGTAGGAGCAATCAGCCCCAGCATTTT
>TRBJ1-4|.|.|15|TRBV5-1
CASSPAVATNEKLFF
TGCGCCAGCAGCCCCGCGGTGGCAACTAATGAAAAACTGTTTTTT
>TRBJ2-7|.|.|11|TRBV30
CAWSEHYEQYF
TGTGCCTGGAGTGAACATTACGAGCAGTACTTC
>TRBJ1-1|.|.|12|TRBV5-4
CAINERGTQAFF
TGTGCCATTAATGAGCGGGGGACCCAAGCTTTCTTT
>TRBJ2-1|TRBD2|.|15|TRBV2
CASTVAVAGANEQFF
TGTGCCAGCACAGTGGCGGTAGCGGGAGCCAATGAGCAGTTCTTC
>TRBJ2-5|.|.|16|TRBV10-1
CASSVETGRDQETQYF
TGCGCCAGCAGTGTTGAGACAGGGAGGGACCAAGAGACCCAGTACTTC
>TRBJ2-2|TRBD1|.|15|TRBV11-3
CASSPRTGITGELFF
TGTGCCAGCAGCCCGAGGACAGGGATTACCGGGGAGCTGTTTTTT
>TRBJ2-2|TRBD1|once|15|TRBV6-1
CASSEDRGNTGELFF
TGTGCCAGCAGTGAAGACAGGGGGAACACCGGGGAGCTGTTTTTT
>TRBJ2-1|.|.|18|TRBV4-1
CASSQDVVYGGYDNEQFF
TGCGCCAGCAGCCAAGATGTTGTGTACGGGGGTTACGACAATGAGCAGTTCTTC
>TRBJ1-2|.|once|15|TRBV19
CASSPGSESSYGYTF
TGTGCCAGTAGCCCGGGGAGCGAGAGCTCCTATGGCTACACCTTC
>TRBJ1-2|.|.|15|TRBV19
CASSISAGTFYGYTF
TGTGCCAGTAGTATATCGGCAGGGACTTTCTATGGCTACACCTTC
>TRBJ2-1|.|.|14|TRBV29-1
CSVLGTPPDNEQFF
TGCAGCGTTCTCGGGACACCGCCAGACAATGAGCAGTTCTTC
>TRBJ1-1|.|.|10|TRBV30
CASSRVAAFF
TGTGCCTCCTCCAGGGTGGCGGCTTTCTTT
>TRBJ2-3|.|once|13|TRBV7-9
CASFRGYTDTQYF
TGTGCCAGCTTTCGGGGCTACACAGATACGCAGTATTTT
>TRBJ2-7|TRBD1|.|15|TRBV4-1
CASSQAGGPSYEQYF
TGCGCCAGCAGCCAGGCAGGGGGCCCGAGCTACGAGCAGTACTTC
>TRBJ1-2|TRBD1|.|18|TRBV5-6
CASSLGGVDRARNYGYTF
TGTGCCAGCAGCTTGGGTGGGGTTGACAGGGCTCGTAACTATGGCTACACCTTC
>TRBJ2-7|.|.|16|TRBV19
CASSIGAGKSSYEQYF
TGTGCCAGTAGTATAGGTGCGGGCAAGAGCTCCTACGAGCAGTACTTC
>TRBJ2-4|.|.|15|TRBV19
CASSTQWGARNIQYF
TGTGCCAGTAGCACCCAATGGGGGGCGAGGAACATTCAGTACTTC
>TRBJ1-4|.|medium-sized|12|TRBV19
CASSYLQEKLFF
TGTGCCAGTAGTTATCTTCAGGAAAAACTGTTTTTT
>TRBJ2-7|TRBD1|.|15|TRBV10-3
CAISETGQGSYEQYF
TGTGCCATCAGTGAGACCGGACAGGGATCATATGAGCAGTACTTC
>TRBJ2-7|.|.|16|TRBV15
CATSGPRDGSSYEQYF
TGTGCCACCAGCGGACCCCGGGACGGAAGCTCCTACGAGCAGTACTTC
>TRBJ2-1|TRBD2|.|14|TRBV10-2
CASTPAGEAREQFF
TGCGCCAGCACCCCTGCGGGGGAGGCGAGAGAGCAGTTCTTC
>TRBJ1-2|.|many|15|TRBV5-6
CASSDSQLPNYGYTF
TGTGCCAGCAGCGACAGCCAGCTACCAAACTATGGCTACACCTTC
>TRBJ2-2|TRBD2|once|16|TRBV5-5
CASSLAGGILSGELFF
TGTGCCAGCAGCTTGGCCGGGGGGATCTTATCCGGGGAGCTGTTTTTT